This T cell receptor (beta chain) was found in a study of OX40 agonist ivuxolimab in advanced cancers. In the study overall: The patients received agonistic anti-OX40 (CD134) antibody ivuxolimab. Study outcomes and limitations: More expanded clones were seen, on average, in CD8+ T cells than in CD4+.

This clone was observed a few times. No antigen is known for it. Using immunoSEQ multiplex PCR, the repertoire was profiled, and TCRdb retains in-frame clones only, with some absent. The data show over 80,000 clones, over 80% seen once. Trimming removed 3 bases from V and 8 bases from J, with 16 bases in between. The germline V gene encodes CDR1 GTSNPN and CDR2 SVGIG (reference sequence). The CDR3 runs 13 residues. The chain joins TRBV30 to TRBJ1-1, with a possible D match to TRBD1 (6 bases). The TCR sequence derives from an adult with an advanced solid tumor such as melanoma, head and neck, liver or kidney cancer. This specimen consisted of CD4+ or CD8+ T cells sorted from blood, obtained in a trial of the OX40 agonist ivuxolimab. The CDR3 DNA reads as TGTGCCTGGAGAGCCATTACAGGGACCGAAGCTTTCTTT. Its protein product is CAWRAITGTEAFF.